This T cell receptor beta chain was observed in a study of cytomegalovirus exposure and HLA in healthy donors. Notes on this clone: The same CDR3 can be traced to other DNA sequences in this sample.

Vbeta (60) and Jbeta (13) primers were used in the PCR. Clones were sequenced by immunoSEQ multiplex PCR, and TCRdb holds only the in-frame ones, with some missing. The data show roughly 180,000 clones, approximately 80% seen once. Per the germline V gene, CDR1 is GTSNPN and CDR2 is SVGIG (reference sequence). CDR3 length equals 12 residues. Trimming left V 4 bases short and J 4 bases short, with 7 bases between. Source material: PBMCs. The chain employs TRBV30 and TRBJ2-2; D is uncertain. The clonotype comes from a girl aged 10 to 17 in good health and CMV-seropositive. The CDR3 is CAWNRVTGELFF. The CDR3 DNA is TGTGCCTGGAACCGAGTCACCGGGGAGCTGTTTTTT.